This T cell receptor (beta chain) was captured in a study of identical twins. Study-level findings and limits: Clonotypes of the beta chain that were abundant in cord blood carried fewer insertions (memory repertoires showed none).

Each CDR3 protein is one row after TCRdb ran MiXCR on the 5' RACE reads. Here the sample spans about 520,000 distinct CDR3 sequences, around 20% being singletons. Comment on this clonotype: What it recognizes is unknown.

Germline loops: CDR1 SGHTA, CDR2 FQGNSA. V dropped 0 bases and J dropped 2 bases, with 9 bases sitting between them. The CDR3 contains 15 residues. Healthy Caucasians were all of the donors. In addition, the sample was reused for a study of T cells expressing NK-cell markers. That work states: The share of CD8+ T cells held by dominant NKG2C+ clonotypes was roughly 1.0-8% in roughly 6 donors.

The source of this sequence is a woman aged 18-29 years in good health. Specimen: CD4+ T cells sorted from blood. The V call is TRBV7-2, the J call TRBJ2-3; D is unresolved. The CDR3 loop reads CASSLAGRPTDTQYF. CDR3 DNA sequence: TGTGCCAGCAGCTTAGCGGGTAGACCCACAGATACGCAGTATTTT.